The next 13 T cell receptor beta chains were all read from a single sample in a study of T cells in Graves' hyperthyroidism and ophthalmopathy. TCR beta CDR3 sequences were amplified from RNA transcripts. Initially, a first-round RT-PCR of the TCR CDR3 employed the HTBI primer set. TCRdb reprocessed the multiplex PCR reads with MiXCR, giving one entry per CDR3 protein. The sample lists a few hundred thousand distinct CDR3 sequences, about a fifth occurring once. Sample: blood. These receptors originate from a man aged 18-30 years with Graves' hyperthyroidism.

This clonotype was detected only a few times. This chain connects TRBV6-1 to TRBJ2-3, with D possibly TRBD1 on 5 matching bases. The CDR3 covers 15 residues. Trimming took 8 bases from V and 0 from J, leaving 15 bases between them. The germline gives CDR1 MNHNS, CDR2 SASEGT. CDR3 nucleotide sequence: TGTGCCAGCGGTAGCACAGGTGCTAGCACAGATACGCAGTATTTT. Its protein product is CASGSTGASTDTQYF.

The CDR3 coding sequence is TGTGCCAGCAGTTCCCGGACAGGGACCACCTACGAGCAGTACTTC. Its translation is CASSSRTGTTYEQYF. The rearrangement links TRBV11-2 to TRBJ2-7, with 8 bases aligning to TRBD1. The CDR3 runs 15 residues. CDR1 SGHAT and CDR2 FQNNGV come from the germline V gene. The V gene end was trimmed by 6 bases and the J gene end by 2 bases; junction bases not matched to a gene: 9.

The chain uses TRBV28 and TRBJ1-2; possible D gene TRBD1, 5 bases. Germline CDR1 reads MDHEN; CDR2 reads SYDVKM. CDR3 length: 11 amino acids. Trimming cost V 8 bases and J 8 bases, with 12 bases left between them. CDR3 bases: TGTGCCAGCCTAAACACAGGCGGCTACACCTTC. It codes for CASLNTGGYTF.

The chain is built from TRBV6-2 or TRBV6-3 and TRBJ1-1, with D possibly matching TRBD1 (5 bases). V lost 0 bases and J 5 bases, leaving 25 bases between the germline ends. Germline values: CDR1 MNHEY, CDR2 SVGEGT. The CDR3 has 19 residues. CDR3 nucleotides: TGTGCCAGCAGTTACTCGAAAAGCTCTTTTCAGGGAGTAGGAACTGAAGCTTTCTTT. It translates to CASSYSKSSFQGVGTEAFF.

This clonotype has ten or more counts. The V and J genes are TRBV11-1 and TRBJ1-3; D is uncertain. This CDR3 has 16 residues. The ends were cut back, 5 bases at V and 5 bases at J, with 19 bases in the middle. CDR1 SGHAT and CDR2 FQDESV come from the germline V gene (reference sequence). CDR3 DNA: TGTGCCAGCAGCATAGGTCCCAGGAATTCAAGAAACACCATATATTTT. This translates into CASSIGPRNSRNTIYF.

This chain uses TRBV5-4 with TRBJ1-2, with D possibly being TRBD1 (5 bases). V gave up 3 bases and J gave up 0 bases, with 18 bases separating them. The CDR3 runs 17 residues. The V gene's germline CDR1 is SGHNT and CDR2 YYREEE (reference sequence). The CDR3 sequence: CASSWGLEGATNYGYTF. DNA of the CDR3: TGTGCCAGCAGCTGGGGCTTGGAAGGGGCTACTAACTATGGCTACACCTTC. Combining the CDR3 with reference TRBV5-4 and TRBJ1-2 gives the whole variable domain ETGVTQSPTHLIKTRGQQVTLRCSSQSGHNTVSWYQQALGQGPQFIFQYYREEENGRGNFPPRFSGLQFPNYSSELNVNALELDDSALYLCASSWGLEGATNYGYTFGSGTRLTVV.

This rearrangement joins TRBV6-1 to TRBJ2-2; 8 positions agree with TRBD1. CDR1 MNHNS and CDR2 SASEGT come from the germline V gene. Losses at the gene ends were 7 bases for V and 4 bases for J; bases not matched to a gene: 14. This CDR3 region has 17 residues. Here the CDR3 DNA reads TGTGCCAGCATTGTACCCCCGGGACAGGTGACCACCGGGGAGCTGTTTTTT. Its protein is CASIVPPGQVTTGELFF.

CDR3 residues: CASSMGTSGEQYF. The CDR3 DNA reads TGTGCCAGTAGTATGGGGACATCTGGCGAGCAGTACTTC. V gene TRBV19 combines with J gene TRBJ2-7; a weak D match, TRBD1 (6 bases). V gave up 3 bases and J gave up 6 bases, with 12 bases separating them. The germline gives CDR1 LNHDA, CDR2 SQIVND (reference sequence). The CDR3 covers 13 residues.

The V call is TRBV6-1, the J call TRBJ1-6; perhaps TRBD1 as D (5 bases). With 5 bases removed from V and 5 bases from J, the gap between germline ends came to 16 bases. In germline, CDR1 is MNHNS, CDR2 SASEGT. CDR3 length: 16 amino acids. The CDR3 nucleotides read TGTGCCAGCAGTATTTACGACAGAGGGAATAATTCACCCCTCCACTTT. Encoded protein: CASSIYDRGNNSPLHF.

There are many counts of this clonotype. In this CDR3 the conserved last residue, phenylalanine or tryptophan, is missing, so a read error is likely. This sequence joins TRBV12-3 or TRBV12-4 and TRBJ1-1; D is perhaps TRBD1 (5 bases). The CDR3 runs 13 residues. The V and J ends lost 8 bases and 3 bases respectively, with 13 bases between them. In nucleotides, the CDR3 is TGTGCCAGCGGGGAGTCAGGGTACACTGAAGCTTTCTCT. Its protein product is CASGESGYTEAFS.

This clonotype showed up just a few times. The chain uses TRBV6-5 and TRBJ1-3; D uncertain. V was pared by 2 bases and J by 0 bases, with 8 bases between. The V gene's germline CDR1 is MNHEY and CDR2 SVGAGI. CDR3 length: 15 residues. The CDR3 spells CASSYGGLSGNTIYF. CDR3 nucleotide sequence: TGTGCCAGCAGTTACGGAGGGCTCTCTGGAAACACCATATATTTT.

The V call is TRBV29-1, the J call TRBJ1-1; TRBD1 matches at 7 bases. The germline gives CDR1 SQVTM, CDR2 ANQGSEA. This CDR3 has 12 amino acids. V lost 7 bases to trimming and J lost 3 bases; unmatched junction nucleotides: 5. The DNA for the CDR3 is TGCAGCGCTGGGACAGCCGACACTGAAGCTTTCTTT. Protein sequence: CSAGTADTEAFF.

This clonotype was recorded many times. The chain carries TRBV2 and TRBJ1-2; D remains unclear. The CDR3 length is 14 residues. V lost 6 bases and J lost 4, with 15 bases in between. CDR1 is SNHLY, CDR2 FYNNEI, per germline. The CDR3 reads CASSSRGGVYGYTF. DNA of the CDR3: TGTGCCAGCAGCTCCCGGGGTGGGGTCTATGGCTACACCTTC. The full variable domain, its missing parts supplied by reference TRBV2 and TRBJ1-2, is EPEVTQTPSHQVTQMGQEVILRCVPISNHLYFYWYRQILGQKVEFLVSFYNNEISEKSEIFDDQFSVERPDGSNFTLKIRSTKLEDSAMYFCASSSRGGVYGYTFGSGTRLTVV.